A single sample gave rise to the 32 T cell receptor beta chains below, sequenced in a study of tumor-infiltrating lymphocytes in primary liver carcinoma (dated by TCRdb to between 2016 and 2019). The run used an Illumina HiSeq 2500. Starting from about 500 ng total RNA, TCRbeta-specific cDNA was produced by reverse transcription with a constant-region primer and ProtoScript II reverse transcriptase. Construction of the TCRbeta libraries relied on three nested rounds of multiplex PCR, following a slightly modified ARM-PCR procedure. Each of the first two PCR rounds ran for about 10 cycles using multiplex TRBV1-TRBV30 forward primers together with a Cbeta reverse primer. TCRdb reworked the public reads: Q25 trimming with fastp, MiXCR clone assembly, productive beta chains retained. Rows with a matching CDR3 protein are joined into one entry that keeps the most common DNA and genes. This sample lists tens of thousands of distinct CDR3 sequences; around 70% were detected once. The top ten hold roughly 21% of the sample.

Total RNA and DNA were co-extracted from around 18-30 mg of bulk tissue with the AllPrep DNA/RNA mini kit, without cell sorting. What was sequenced was liver tumor tissue from sampling region 1. What the cell subset or site label conveys for this sample: tumor region T1, superior pole. These receptors originate from a man in his forties with primary liver carcinoma and hepatitis B virus infection.

With regard to this clonotype: Relative to the germline gene, one junction end is altered; a read error may explain this. The rearrangement joins TRBV11-3 to TRBJ2-1; D gene unclear. The germline V gene has CDR1 SGHNT and CDR2 YENEEA. The CDR3 is made up of 14 amino acids. Here the CDR3 DNA reads TGTGCTAGCAGCACCCCCGGGCCAATGAATGAGCAGTTCTTC. It yields the protein CASSTPGPMNEQFF.

Note on this clonotype: One end of the junction is discordant with germline, which a read error may explain. V is TRBV29-1 and J is TRBJ2-7; no firm D call. CDR1 is SQVTM, CDR2 ANQGSEA, per germline. This CDR3 comprises 11 residues. CDR3 coding DNA: TGTAACGCTAGACTTGATTACGAGCAGTGCTTC. It is translated as CNARLDYEQCF.

The chain links TRBV11-2 to TRBJ2-2, with TRBD2 matching 7 bases. The CDR3 consists of 16 residues. V was clipped by 1 base and J by 10 bases; unmatched bases: 12. Germline CDR1 is SGHAT and CDR2 is FQNNGV. The CDR3 DNA is TGTGCCAGCAGCTTAGTGGCGCCAGCGGGAATCGAGGAGCTGTTTTTT. Protein product: CASSLVAPAGIEELFF.

About this clonotype itself: One junction end disagrees with the germline gene, perhaps due to a read error. The V gene is TRBV6-1, the J gene TRBJ1-2; 8 bases agree with TRBD1. The CDR3 totals 14 residues. CDR1 and CDR2 (germline): MNHNS, SASEGT. CDR3 sequence: CANSEEPDRAGYTF. CDR3 DNA sequence: TGTGCCAACAGTGAAGAGCCGGACAGGGCGGGCTACACCTTC.

As for this clonotype: One junction end does not reproduce the germline sequence, and a read error may be involved. CDR3 loop: CASSLSWTPYEQYF. In DNA form, the CDR3 reads TGTGCTAGCAGTTTATCCTGGACACCATACGAGCAGTATTTT. The genes are TRBV12-3 or TRBV12-4 and TRBJ2-3; TRBD1 is a possible D gene (5 bases). The length of the CDR3 is 14 residues.

Note on this clonotype: A read error is likely, as this CDR3 ends without the conserved phenylalanine or tryptophan. The chain combines TRBV11-2 with TRBJ2-7; 7 bases are a match to TRBD2. The CDR3 has 17 residues. Germline lookup yields CDR1 SGHAT and CDR2 FQNNGV. This CDR3 reads CASSQGLTGSLFYEQYS. As DNA, the CDR3 is TGTGCAAGCAGCCAGGGACTAACGGGTTCCCTTTTCTACGAGCAGTACTCC.

In regard to this clonotype: The conserved phenylalanine or tryptophan is not found at the CDR3 terminus, so this likely reflects a read error. The chain employs TRBV11-2 and TRBJ2-3, with no clear D. Germline CDR1 SGHAT, CDR2 FQNNGV. This CDR3 has 12 residues. CDR3 region: CASSLGYDTQYS. CDR3 coding DNA: TGTGCCAGTAGCCTCGGATATGATACACAGTATTCT.

V usage is TRBV19 and J usage is TRBJ2-1, with 9 bases aligning to TRBD2. Germline lookup yields CDR1 LNHDA and CDR2 SQIVND (reference sequence). This CDR3 has 14 amino acids. The V and J ends lost 8 bases and 2 bases, in that order; junction bases with no gene match: 4. In nucleotides, the CDR3 is TGTGCCAGTTCCGTAGCGGGAGCCTACAATGAGCAGTTCTTC. It translates to CASSVAGAYNEQFF.

On this clonotype: A much larger clone differs from this one at a single base, so this may be a read error. The chain links TRBV5-1 to TRBJ2-3; D remains ambiguous. Germline V gene sequence: CDR1 SGHRS, CDR2 YFSETQ. The CDR3 loop spans 14 amino acids. DNA of the CDR3: TGCGCCAGCAGCCAACATTCAGGCACAGATACGCTGTATTTT. Protein sequence: CASSQHSGTDTLYF.

A note on this clonotype: The junction differs from germline at one of its ends, possibly a read error. This chain links TRBV12-3 or TRBV12-4 with TRBJ2-1; D is perhaps TRBD2 (5 bases). CDR3 length: 12 residues. The CDR3 DNA sequence: TGTACCAGTAGTGCGGGTGGGAATGAGCAGTTCTTC. It translates to CTSSAGGNEQFF.

For this clonotype: At one of its ends the junction is not consistent with the germline gene, which may arise from a read error. The chain employs TRBV6-5 and TRBJ1-6; no clear D gene. The CDR3 totals 16 residues. The germline CDR1 and CDR2 sequences are MNHEY and SVGAGI. The CDR3 coding sequence is TGTGTCAGCAGTTTCATTCCCGGAAGTTCTAATTCACCCCTCAACTTT. Residues: CVSSFIPGSSNSPLNF.

V usage is TRBV10-2 and J usage is TRBJ2-1; 8 bases align to TRBD2. The V gene end was trimmed by 2 bases and the J gene end by 0 bases; junction bases not matched to a gene: 18. The length of the CDR3 is 21 residues. Germline V gene lookup returns CDR1 WSHSY and CDR2 SAAADI. This CDR3 is CASSELLGREGRGSSYNEQFF. In DNA form, the CDR3 reads TGCGCCAGCAGTGAGCTACTGGGACGGGAGGGAAGGGGGAGCTCCTACAATGAGCAGTTCTTC.

A word on this clonotype: The missing conserved phenylalanine or tryptophan at the end of this CDR3 makes a read error likely. The genes are TRBV24-1 and TRBJ2-3, with 8 bases identical to TRBD2. The CDR3 sequence is 15 residues long. CDR1 and CDR2 (germline): KGHDR, SFDVKD. With 4 bases clipped from V and 5 bases from J, the junction kept 7 bases outside the gene matches. The CDR3, as DNA: TGTGCCACCAGTGACGCGGGAGGCCTTGGAGATACGCAGTATTTG. Protein: CATSDAGGLGDTQYL.

This clonotype was counted between two and nine times. The chain employs TRBV20-1 and TRBJ2-7, with 8 bases aligning to TRBD1. The ends lost 3 bases at V and 7 bases at J; junction bases unmatched: 8. Germline V gene data show CDR1 as DFQATT and CDR2 as SNEGSKA (reference sequence). The CDR3 is made up of 13 amino acids. This CDR3 reads CSARGQGASEQYF. DNA for the CDR3: TGCAGTGCTAGGGGCCAGGGGGCAAGTGAGCAGTACTTC.

Regarding this clonotype: The junction does not match germline at one end; this may be a read error. The J gene is TRBJ2-7, the V gene TRBV29-1, with D perhaps TRBD2 (5 bases). This CDR3 comprises 12 residues. The germline gives CDR1 SQVTM, CDR2 ANQGSEA. The CDR3 sequence is CSVRHGSGEQYF. CDR3 DNA sequence: TGTAGCGTGCGACACGGTAGTGGCGAGCAGTACTTC.

V gene TRBV28 combines with J gene TRBJ1-5; D gene ambiguous. Near its end, the DNA agrees better with TRBJ2-3, so the J call may be wrong. Germline assignment: CDR1 MDHEN and CDR2 SYDVKM. The CDR3 is made up of 13 amino acids. The DNA for the CDR3 is TGTGCCAGCAGTGGTCGGCGAGATCAGCCTCAGTATTTT. Amino acid sequence: CASSGRRDQPQYF.

This clonotype showed up many times. This chain uses TRBV29-1 with TRBJ2-1, with 10 positions matching TRBD2. The CDR3 is 14 residues long. The germline V gene encodes CDR1 SQVTM and CDR2 ANQGSEA. The V and J ends lost 5 bases and 0 bases, in that order; junction bases with no gene match: 1. The CDR3 DNA is TGCAGCGTTCGACTAGCGGGCTCCTACAATGAGCAGTTCTTC. Amino acids: CSVRLAGSYNEQFF.

The chain employs TRBV6-2 or TRBV6-3 and TRBJ2-7, with unresolved D. Germline V gene lookup returns CDR1 MNHEY and CDR2 SVGEGT. The CDR3 runs 12 residues. The V gene lost 6 bases and the J gene lost 6 bases, with 12 bases spanning the gap. The CDR3 region is CASSPHEVEQYF. The DNA of the CDR3 is TGTGCCAGCAGCCCACATGAAGTCGAGCAGTACTTC.

As regards this clonotype: The junction and the germline gene differ at one end; a read error may be behind it. This chain uses TRBV4-1 with TRBJ2-1; no clear D gene. The CDR3 totals 15 residues. Germline CDR1 reads MGHRA; CDR2 reads YSYEKL. The CDR3 spells CASSQDSGPHNEQFF. The CDR3 bases are TGCGCCAGTAGCCAAGATTCCGGCCCACACAATGAGCAGTTCTTC.

Worth noting for this clonotype: A junction boundary mismatches the germline segment, possibly from a read error. The chain is built from TRBV11-2 and TRBJ1-3; no firm D call. The CDR3 consists of 13 residues. Germline-derived CDR1 and CDR2 are SGHAT and FQNNGV. The CDR3 DNA reads as TGTGCCTCAGCTGAGGGAGCTGGAAACACCATAAATTTT. Protein sequence: CASAEGAGNTINF.

The chain couples TRBV19 to TRBJ2-1, with 9 bases fitting TRBD1. The germline gives CDR1 LNHDA, CDR2 SQIVND (reference sequence). CDR3 length: 17 amino acids. V was clipped by 4 bases and J by 2 bases; unmatched bases: 9. CDR3 protein: CASSRGADRGTYNEQFF. DNA for the CDR3: TGTGCCAGTAGTAGAGGCGCGGACAGGGGCACCTACAATGAGCAGTTCTTC.

This clonotype was recorded many times. The chain joins TRBV29-1 to TRBJ2-1; D possibly matches TRBD1 or TRBD2 (6 bases each). Trimming pared 7 bases from V and 4 bases from J, leaving 11 bases between. Looked up from germline, CDR1 is SQVTM and CDR2 is ANQGSEA. The CDR3 is 12 residues long. Here the CDR3 reads CSGGAGYNEQFF. CDR3 coding DNA: TGCAGCGGGGGGGCAGGGTACAATGAGCAGTTCTTC.

Details on this clonotype: An end of the junction differs from the germline gene, which may be a read error. The chain employs TRBV5-4 and TRBJ2-4; 11 positions agree with TRBD2. The V gene's germline CDR1 is SGHNT and CDR2 YYREEE (reference sequence). This CDR3 is built from 16 residues. The CDR3, as DNA: TGTACCAGCAGCTCCGGGACTAGCGGAGGGGGAAACATTCAATACTTC. Amino acid sequence: CTSSSGTSGGGNIQYF.

In regard to this clonotype: One end of the junction varies from germline; a read error may be responsible. This chain uses TRBV11-2 with TRBJ2-7; 10 nucleotides match TRBD2. Germline CDR1 reads SGHAT; CDR2 reads FQNNGV. There are 17 residues in the CDR3. The CDR3 protein is CASSKGLACSPFYKQYF. For the CDR3, the DNA is TGTGCCAGCAGCAAGGGACTAGCGTGTTCCCCTTTCTACAAGCAGTACTTC.

As for this clonotype: Mismatch with germline at one junction end may stem from a read error. The chain uses TRBV10-2 and TRBJ2-1; D unclear. The CDR3 runs 12 residues. CDR1 is WSHSY, CDR2 SAAADI, per germline. The CDR3 spells CASSEQASEHFF. The CDR3 coding sequence is TGTGCCAGCAGTGAGCAAGCTAGTGAGCATTTCTTC.

Concerning this clonotype: Given a much more abundant clone one base away, this may be a read error. No conserved phenylalanine or tryptophan ends this CDR3, so it is likely a read error. This chain connects TRBV5-1 to TRBJ2-5; D unclear. Germline lookup yields CDR1 SGHRS and CDR2 YFSETQ. The CDR3 consists of 15 residues. The V end lost 0 bases, the J end lost 4 bases, and 13 bases lay between the germline ends. CDR3: CASSLEGYPLETQYY. Written as DNA, the CDR3 is TGCGCCAGCAGCTTGGAAGGGTACCCTCTAGAGACCCAGTACTAC.

A word on this clonotype: At one end, the junction sequence differs from germline, possibly due to a read error. This rearrangement joins TRBV4-2 to TRBJ2-7; a weak D match, TRBD2 (5 bases). CDR3 size: 13 residues. The germline V gene has CDR1 LGHNA and CDR2 YNFKEQ. The CDR3 loop reads CVSGHLLVYEQYF. For the CDR3, the DNA is TGTGTCAGCGGCCATCTTCTGGTCTACGAGCAGTACTTC.

As for this clonotype: This CDR3 is missing its conserved last phenylalanine or tryptophan, likely due to a read error. CDR3 sequence (DNA): TGTGCCAACAGCCGGGAGTACAATGAGCAGTTCTTA. This translates into CANSREYNEQFL. V and J are TRBV11-2 and TRBJ2-1; D possibly corresponds to TRBD2 (6 bases). The CDR3 loop spans 12 amino acids. Germline V CDR1 and CDR2: SGHAT, FQNNGV.

Points on this clonotype: The junction and the germline gene differ at one end; a read error may be behind it. The rearrangement joins TRBV5-5 to TRBJ1-4; the match to TRBD1 covers 7 bases. Germline lookup yields CDR1 SGHKS and CDR2 YYEKEE (reference sequence). The CDR3 is 15 amino acids. The chain's CDR3 is CANSLVGDSSEKLFF. The CDR3 DNA reads as TGTGCCAACAGCTTGGTAGGGGACAGCAGCGAAAAACTGTTTTTT.

Notes on this clonotype: The junction shows a germline mismatch at one end, possibly a read error. The genes are TRBV10-1 and TRBJ2-7; TRBD1 or TRBD2 may be the D gene (5 bases each). Germline CDR1 reads WNHNN; CDR2 reads SYGVQD (reference sequence). The CDR3 consists of 15 residues. The CDR3 protein is CASSDTRDAAYEQYF. DNA of the CDR3: TGCGCCAGTAGTGATACCCGGGACGCCGCCTACGAGCAGTACTTC.

As for this clonotype: This may come from a read error, since a much larger clone is one base off. V and J are TRBV28 and TRBJ2-3; 11 bases line up with TRBD2. CDR1 is MDHEN and CDR2 is SYDVKM in the germline V gene. CDR3 length equals 16 residues. The chain's CDR3 is CANSTGLAASTDTQYF. In DNA form, the CDR3 reads TGTGCCAACAGTACGGGACTAGCGGCCAGCACAGATACGCAGTATTTT.

This clonotype occurred a few times. An end of the junction does not agree with germline; a read error may underlie this. The chain combines TRBV11-2 with TRBJ1-6; D is undetermined. Germline lookup yields CDR1 SGHAT and CDR2 FQNNGV. The CDR3 runs 15 residues. The CDR3 nucleotides read TGTGCCGGCAGCTTACGGAGCTCCTATAATTCACCCCTCCACTTT. Translation gives CAGSLRSSYNSPLHF.